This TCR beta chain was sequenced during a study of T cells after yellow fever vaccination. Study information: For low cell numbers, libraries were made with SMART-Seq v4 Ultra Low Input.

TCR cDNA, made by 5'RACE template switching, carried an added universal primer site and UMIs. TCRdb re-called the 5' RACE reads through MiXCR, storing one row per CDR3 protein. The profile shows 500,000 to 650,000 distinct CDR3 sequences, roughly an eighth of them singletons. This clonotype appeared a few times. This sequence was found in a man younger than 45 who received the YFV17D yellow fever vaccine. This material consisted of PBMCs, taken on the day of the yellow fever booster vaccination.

CDR3 sequence (DNA): TGTGCCAGCAGCTTGGCCATTGGGTTGAGCAATCAGCCCCAGCATTTT. As protein: CASSLAIGLSNQPQHF. The chain combines TRBV7-9 with TRBJ1-5; no firm D call. Per the germline V gene, CDR1 is SEHNR and CDR2 is FQNEAQ (reference sequence). This CDR3 contains 16 residues. Trimming stripped 3 bases from V and 1 base from J, with 13 bases between.